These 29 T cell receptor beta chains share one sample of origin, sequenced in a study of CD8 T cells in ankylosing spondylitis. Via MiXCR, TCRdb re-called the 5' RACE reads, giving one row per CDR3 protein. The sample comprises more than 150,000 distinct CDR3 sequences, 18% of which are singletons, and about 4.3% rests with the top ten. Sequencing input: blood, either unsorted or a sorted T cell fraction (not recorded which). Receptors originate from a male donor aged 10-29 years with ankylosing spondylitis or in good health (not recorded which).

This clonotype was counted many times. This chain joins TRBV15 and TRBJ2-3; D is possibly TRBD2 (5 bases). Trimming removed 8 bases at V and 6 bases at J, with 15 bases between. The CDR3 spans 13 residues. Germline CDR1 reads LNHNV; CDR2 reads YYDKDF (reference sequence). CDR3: CATGQASGDTQYF. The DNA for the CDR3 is TGTGCCACCGGGCAGGCGTCGGGGGATACGCAGTATTTT.

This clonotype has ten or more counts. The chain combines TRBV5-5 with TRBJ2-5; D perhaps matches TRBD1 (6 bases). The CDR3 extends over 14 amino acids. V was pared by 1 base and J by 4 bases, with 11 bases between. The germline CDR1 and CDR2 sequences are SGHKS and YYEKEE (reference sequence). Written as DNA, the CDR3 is TGTGCCAGCAGCTTGACTCGGACAGTAGAGACCCAGTACTTC. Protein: CASSLTRTVETQYF.

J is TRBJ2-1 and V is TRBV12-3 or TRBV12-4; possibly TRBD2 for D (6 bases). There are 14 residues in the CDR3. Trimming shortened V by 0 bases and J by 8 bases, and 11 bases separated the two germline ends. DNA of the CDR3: TGTGCCAGCAGTTTAGCGGGAGGCACCCATGAGCAGTTCTTC. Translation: CASSLAGGTHEQFF.

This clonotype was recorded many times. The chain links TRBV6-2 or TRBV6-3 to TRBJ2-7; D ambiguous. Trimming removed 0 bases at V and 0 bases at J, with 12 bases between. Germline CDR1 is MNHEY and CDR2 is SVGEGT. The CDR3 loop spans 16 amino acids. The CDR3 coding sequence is TGTGCCAGCAGTTACTCACAGAAAAAATTCTCCTACGAGCAGTACTTC. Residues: CASSYSQKKFSYEQYF.

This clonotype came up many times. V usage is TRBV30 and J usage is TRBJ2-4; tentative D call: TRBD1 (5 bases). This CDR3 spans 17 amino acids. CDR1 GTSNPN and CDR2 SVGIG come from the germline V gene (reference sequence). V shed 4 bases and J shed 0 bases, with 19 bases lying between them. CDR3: CAWTVGAGILAKNIQYF. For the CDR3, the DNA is TGTGCCTGGACCGTAGGGGCAGGAATTCTAGCCAAAAACATTCAGTACTTC.

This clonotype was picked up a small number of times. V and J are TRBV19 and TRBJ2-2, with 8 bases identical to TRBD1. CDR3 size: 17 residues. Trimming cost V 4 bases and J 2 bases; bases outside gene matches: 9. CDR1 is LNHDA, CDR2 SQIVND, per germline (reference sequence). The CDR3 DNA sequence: TGTGCCAGTAGTAAAAAAGGGACAGGAGTTAACACCGGGGAGCTGTTTTTT. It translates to CASSKKGTGVNTGELFF.

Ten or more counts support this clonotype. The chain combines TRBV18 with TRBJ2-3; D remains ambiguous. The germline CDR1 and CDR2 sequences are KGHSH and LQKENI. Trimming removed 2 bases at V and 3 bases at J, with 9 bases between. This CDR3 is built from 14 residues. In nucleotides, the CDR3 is TGTGCCAGCTCACCAACCGACCAAACAGATACGCAGTATTTT. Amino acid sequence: CASSPTDQTDTQYF.

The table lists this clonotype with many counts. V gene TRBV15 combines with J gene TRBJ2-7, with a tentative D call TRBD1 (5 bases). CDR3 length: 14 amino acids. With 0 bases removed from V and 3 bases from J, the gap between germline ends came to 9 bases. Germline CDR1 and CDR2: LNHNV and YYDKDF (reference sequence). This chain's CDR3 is CATSRERGIYEQYV. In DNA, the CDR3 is TGTGCCACCAGCAGAGAAAGGGGCATCTACGAGCAGTACGTC.

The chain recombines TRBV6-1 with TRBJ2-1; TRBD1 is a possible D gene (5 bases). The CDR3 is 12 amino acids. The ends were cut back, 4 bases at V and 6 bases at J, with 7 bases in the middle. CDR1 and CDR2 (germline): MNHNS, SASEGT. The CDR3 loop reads CASSAGSNEQFF. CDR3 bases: TGTGCCAGCAGTGCAGGGTCCAATGAGCAGTTCTTC.

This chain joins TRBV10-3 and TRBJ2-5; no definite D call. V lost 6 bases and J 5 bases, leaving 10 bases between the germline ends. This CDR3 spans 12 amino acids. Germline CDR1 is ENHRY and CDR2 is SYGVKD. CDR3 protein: CAISSLGETQYF. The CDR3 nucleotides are TGTGCCATCAGCTCTCTCGGCGAGACCCAGTACTTC.

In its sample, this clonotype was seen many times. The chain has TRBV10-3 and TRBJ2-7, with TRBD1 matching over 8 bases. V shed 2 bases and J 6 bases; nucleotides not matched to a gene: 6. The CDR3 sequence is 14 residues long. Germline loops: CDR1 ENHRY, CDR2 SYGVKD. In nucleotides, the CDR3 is TGTGCCATCAGTGAGCCACAGACAGGGGTCGAGCAGTACTTC. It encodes CAISEPQTGVEQYF.

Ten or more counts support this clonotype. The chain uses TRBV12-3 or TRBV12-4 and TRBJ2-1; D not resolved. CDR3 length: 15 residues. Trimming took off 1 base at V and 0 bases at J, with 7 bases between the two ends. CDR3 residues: CASSLGLGSYNEQFF. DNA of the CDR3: TGTGCCAGCAGTTTAGGCTTGGGCTCCTACAATGAGCAGTTCTTC.

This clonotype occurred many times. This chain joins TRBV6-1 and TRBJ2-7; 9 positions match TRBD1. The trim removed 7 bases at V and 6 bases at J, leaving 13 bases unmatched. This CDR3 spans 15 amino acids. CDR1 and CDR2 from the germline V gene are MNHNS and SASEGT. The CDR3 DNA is TGTGCCAGCAAGATTCTCGGGACAGGGCCTTTCGAGCAGTACTTC. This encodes CASKILGTGPFEQYF.

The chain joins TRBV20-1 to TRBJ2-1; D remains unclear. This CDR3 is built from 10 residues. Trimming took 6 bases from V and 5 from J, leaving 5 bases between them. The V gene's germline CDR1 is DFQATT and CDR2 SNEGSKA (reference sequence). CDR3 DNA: TGCAGTGCCCAGAACAATGAGCAGTTCTTC. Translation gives CSAQNNEQFF.

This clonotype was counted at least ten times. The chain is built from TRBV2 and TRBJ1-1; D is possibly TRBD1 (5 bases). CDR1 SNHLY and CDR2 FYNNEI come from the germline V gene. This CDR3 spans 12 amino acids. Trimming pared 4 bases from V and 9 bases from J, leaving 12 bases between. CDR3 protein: CASSAPGTKAFF. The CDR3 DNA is TGTGCCAGCAGTGCCCCCGGGACCAAAGCTTTCTTT.

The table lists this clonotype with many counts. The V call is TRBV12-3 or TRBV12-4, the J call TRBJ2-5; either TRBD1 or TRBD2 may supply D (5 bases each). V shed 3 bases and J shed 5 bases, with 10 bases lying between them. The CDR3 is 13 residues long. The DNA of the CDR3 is TGTGCCAGCAGTTTGGGGGTTATGGAGACCCAGTACTTC. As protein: CASSLGVMETQYF.

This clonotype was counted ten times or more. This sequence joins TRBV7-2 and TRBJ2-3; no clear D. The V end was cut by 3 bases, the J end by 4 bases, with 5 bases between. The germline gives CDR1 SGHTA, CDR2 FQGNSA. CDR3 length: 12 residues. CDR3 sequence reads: CASSFPADTQYF. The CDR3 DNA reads TGTGCCAGCAGCTTTCCAGCAGATACGCAGTATTTT. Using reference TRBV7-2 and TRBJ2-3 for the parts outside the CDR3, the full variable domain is GAGVSQSPSNKVTEKGKDVELRCDPISGHTALYWYRQSLGQGLEFLIYFQGNSAPDKSGLPSDRFSAERTGGSVSTLTIQRTQQEDSAVYLCASSFPADTQYFGPGTRLTVL.

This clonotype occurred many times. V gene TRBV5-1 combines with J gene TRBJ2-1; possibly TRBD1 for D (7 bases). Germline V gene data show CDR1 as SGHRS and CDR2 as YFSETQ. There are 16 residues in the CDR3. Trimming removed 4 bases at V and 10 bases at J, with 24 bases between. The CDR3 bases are TGCGCCAGCAGCGCGGGACTCCACTTAAGGGGGCACGAGCAGTTCTTC. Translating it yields CASSAGLHLRGHEQFF.

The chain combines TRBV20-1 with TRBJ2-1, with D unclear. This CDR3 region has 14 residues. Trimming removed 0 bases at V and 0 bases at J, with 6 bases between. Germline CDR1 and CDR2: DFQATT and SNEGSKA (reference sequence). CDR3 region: CSARETDSYNEQFF. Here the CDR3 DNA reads TGCAGTGCTAGAGAGACGGACTCCTACAATGAGCAGTTCTTC.

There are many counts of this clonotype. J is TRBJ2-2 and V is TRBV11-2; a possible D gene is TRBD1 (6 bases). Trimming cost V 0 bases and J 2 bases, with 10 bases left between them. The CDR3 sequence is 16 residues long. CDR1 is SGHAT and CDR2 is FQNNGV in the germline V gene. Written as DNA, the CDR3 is TGTGCCAGCAGCTTAGATGGGGGCCTCAACACCGGGGAGCTGTTTTTT. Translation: CASSLDGGLNTGELFF.

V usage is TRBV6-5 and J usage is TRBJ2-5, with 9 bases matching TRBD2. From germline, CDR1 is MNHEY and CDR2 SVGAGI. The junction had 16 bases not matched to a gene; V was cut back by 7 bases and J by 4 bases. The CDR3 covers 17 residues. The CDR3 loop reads CASTLSWGSGSLETQYF. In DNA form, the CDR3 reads TGTGCCAGCACCCTGTCCTGGGGTAGCGGGAGTTTAGAGACCCAGTACTTC.

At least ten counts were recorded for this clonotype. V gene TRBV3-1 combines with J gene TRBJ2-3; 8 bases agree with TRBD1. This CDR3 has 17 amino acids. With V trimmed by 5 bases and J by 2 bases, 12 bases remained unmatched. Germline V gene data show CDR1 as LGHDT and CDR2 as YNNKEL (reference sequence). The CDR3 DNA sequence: TGTGCCAGCAGCTCAACTCCCGACAGGGGTCCCACAGATACGCAGTATTTT. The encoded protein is CASSSTPDRGPTDTQYF.

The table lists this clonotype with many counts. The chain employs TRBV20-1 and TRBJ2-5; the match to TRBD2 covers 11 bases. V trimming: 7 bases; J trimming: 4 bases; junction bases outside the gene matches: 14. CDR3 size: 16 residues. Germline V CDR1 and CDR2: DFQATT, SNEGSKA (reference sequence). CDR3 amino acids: CSVFLLLAGEGETQYF. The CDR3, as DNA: TGCAGTGTTTTCCTTCTACTAGCGGGAGAAGGAGAGACCCAGTACTTC.

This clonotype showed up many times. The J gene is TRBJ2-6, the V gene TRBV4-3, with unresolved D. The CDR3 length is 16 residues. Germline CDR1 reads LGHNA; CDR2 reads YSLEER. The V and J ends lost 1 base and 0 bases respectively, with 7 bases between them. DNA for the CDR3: TGCGCCAGCAGCCAAGGGCCGAGCTCTGGGGCCAACGTCCTGACTTTC. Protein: CASSQGPSSGANVLTF.

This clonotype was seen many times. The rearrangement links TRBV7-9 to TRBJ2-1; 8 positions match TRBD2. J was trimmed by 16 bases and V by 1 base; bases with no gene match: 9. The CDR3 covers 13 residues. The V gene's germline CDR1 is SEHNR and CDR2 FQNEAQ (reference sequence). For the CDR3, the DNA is TGTGCCAGCAGCTTAGGCTCAGGGACTAGTATTTTCTTC. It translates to CASSLGSGTSIFF.

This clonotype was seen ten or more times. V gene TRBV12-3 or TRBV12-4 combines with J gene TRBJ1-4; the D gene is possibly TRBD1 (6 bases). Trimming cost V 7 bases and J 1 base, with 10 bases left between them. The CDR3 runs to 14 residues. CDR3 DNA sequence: TGTGCCAGCACCCTGACAGGAACTAATGAAAAACTGTTTTTT. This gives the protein CASTLTGTNEKLFF.

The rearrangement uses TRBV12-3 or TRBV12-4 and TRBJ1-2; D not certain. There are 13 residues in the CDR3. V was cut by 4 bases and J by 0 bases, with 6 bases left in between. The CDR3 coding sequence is TGTGCCAGCAGTTCACAAGCTAACTATGGCTACACCTTC. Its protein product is CASSSQANYGYTF.

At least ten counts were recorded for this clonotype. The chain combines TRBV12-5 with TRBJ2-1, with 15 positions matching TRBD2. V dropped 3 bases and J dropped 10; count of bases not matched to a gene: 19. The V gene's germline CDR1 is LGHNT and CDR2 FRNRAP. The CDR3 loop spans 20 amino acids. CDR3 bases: TGTGCTAGTGGTTTAAATAGAGCGCCGGGACTAGCGGGAGGCCCCCCGGAGCAGTTCTTC. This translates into CASGLNRAPGLAGGPPEQFF.

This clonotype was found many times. CDR3 loop: CASSILTGPTDTQYF. The CDR3 nucleotides are TGTGCCAGTAGTATCTTGACGGGACCCACAGATACGCAGTATTTT. The rearrangement links TRBV19 to TRBJ2-3; the D gene could be TRBD1 or TRBD2 (5 bases each). The CDR3 has 15 amino acids. Between the trimmed V and J ends, which lost 3 bases and 2 bases, there was a span of 12 bases. The germline CDR1 and CDR2 sequences are LNHDA and SQIVND (reference sequence). Full variable domain (rest looked up from reference TRBV19 and TRBJ2-3): DGGITQSPKYLFRKEGQNVTLSCEQNLNHDAMYWYRQDPGQGLRLIYYSQIVNDFQKGDIAEGYSVSREKKESFPLTVTSAQKNPTAFYLCASSILTGPTDTQYFGPGTRLTVL.